Listed below are T cell receptor beta chains from one sample, sequenced in a study of shared clonotypes between healthy human individuals. Libraries were prepared by immunoSEQ multiplex PCR; TCRdb keeps only in-frame clonotypes and omits some of them. The table shows 2 million to 2.5 million clones, with just over 90% occurring only once. Source material: naive CD4+ T cells from PBMCs. Receptor source: a man aged 18-30 years in good health. Some clones in this sample may be carry-over from other donors' samples. Each CDR3 is given with its conserved first and last residue. The order of the fields is clone size, V gene, D gene, J gene, CDR3 protein, CDR3 DNA. A D gene is named only where the DNA matches it firmly. Size is stated for part of the rows, as once, few or many counts, or as a class when the clone is expanded.

-	TRBV27	-	TRBJ1-4	CASSLFGLATNEKLFF	TGTGCCAGCAGTTTATTTGGCCTTGCAACTAATGAAAAACTGTTTTTT
-	TRBV28	-	TRBJ2-1	CASNEPRSYNEQFF	TGTGCCAGCAATGAGCCGCGGTCCTACAATGAGCAGTTCTTC
once	TRBV11-1	-	TRBJ2-3	CASSLEAGPTDTQYF	TGTGCCAGCAGCTTAGAAGCGGGCCCCACAGATACGCAGTATTTT
-	TRBV18	TRBD2	TRBJ2-7	CASSPLAGGVTYEQYF	TGTGCCAGCTCACCCTTAGCGGGAGGGGTGACCTACGAGCAGTACTTC
-	TRBV2	-	TRBJ1-5	CASRTGGNQPQHF	TGTGCCAGCAGGACGGGGGGCAATCAGCCCCAGCATTTT
-	TRBV6-1	-	TRBJ1-2	CASMGTLRFKGYTF	TGTGCCAGCATGGGGACACTTCGGTTTAAAGGCTACACCTTC
once	TRBV7-9	TRBD2	TRBJ2-3	CASSPRPSPSGSADTQYF	TGTGCCAGCAGCCCCCGTCCCTCCCCCAGCGGGAGTGCAGATACGCAGTATTTT
-	TRBV5-1	TRBD2	TRBJ2-7	CASSHGDYNTYEQYF	TGCGCCAGCAGCCATGGGGACTACAACACCTACGAGCAGTACTTC
-	TRBV18	-	TRBJ2-2	CASSPVVGSNTGELFF	TGTGCCAGCTCACCGGTGGTGGGTTCGAACACCGGGGAGCTGTTTTTT
-	TRBV4-2	TRBD2	TRBJ2-3	CASSLRGGRVLDTQYF	TGTGCCAGCAGCTTAAGGGGCGGGAGAGTGTTAGATACGCAGTATTTT
-	TRBV2	-	TRBJ1-5	CASSGHFSNQPQHF	TGTGCCAGCAGTGGACACTTTAGCAATCAGCCCCAGCATTTT
-	TRBV28	-	TRBJ1-2	CASSLLGPASYGYTF	TGTGCCAGCAGTTTACTAGGACCGGCTAGCTATGGCTACACCTTC
-	TRBV5-7	TRBD1	TRBJ2-2	CASSLPGQINTGELFF	TGTGCCAGCAGCTTGCCGGGACAGATTAACACCGGGGAGCTGTTTTTT
-	TRBV28	TRBD1	TRBJ2-2	CASSLQGAGGELFF	TGTGCCAGCAGTTTACAGGGGGCGGGCGGGGAGCTGTTTTTT
-	TRBV29-1	-	TRBJ2-7	CSVWGPGYEQYF	TGCAGCGTTTGGGGACCCGGCTACGAGCAGTACTTC
-	TRBV27	TRBD1	TRBJ1-2	CASSARDRRGYTF	TGTGCCAGCAGCGCCCGGGACAGACGAGGCTACACCTTC
once	TRBV7-2	-	TRBJ1-2	CASSLDSYYGYTF	TGTGCCAGCAGCCTCGACAGTTACTATGGCTACACCTTC
-	TRBV19	-	TRBJ1-5	CASSIIWGNQPQHF	TGTGCCAGTAGTATAATATGGGGCAATCAGCCCCAGCATTTT
-	TRBV28	TRBD2	TRBJ2-1	CASSLSRASTSGRGDEQFF	TGTGCCAGCAGTCTCTCCAGGGCGTCGACGAGCGGGAGAGGGGATGAGCAGTTCTTC
-	TRBV25-1	TRBD2	TRBJ2-1	CASSEGAGVLGSYNEQFF	TGTGCCAGCAGTGAAGGGGCGGGAGTCTTGGGCTCCTACAATGAGCAGTTCTTC